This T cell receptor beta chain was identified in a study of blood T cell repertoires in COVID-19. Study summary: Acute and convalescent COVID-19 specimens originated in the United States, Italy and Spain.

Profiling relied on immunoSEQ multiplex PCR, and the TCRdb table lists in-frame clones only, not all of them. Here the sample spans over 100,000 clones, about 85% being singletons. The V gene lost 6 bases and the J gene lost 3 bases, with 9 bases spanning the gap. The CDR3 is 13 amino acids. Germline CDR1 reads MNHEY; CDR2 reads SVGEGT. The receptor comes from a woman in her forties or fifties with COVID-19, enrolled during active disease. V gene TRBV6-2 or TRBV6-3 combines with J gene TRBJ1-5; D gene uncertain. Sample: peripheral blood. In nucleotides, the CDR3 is TGTGCCAGCAGCGACGGGAACAATCAGCCCCAGCATTTT. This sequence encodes CASSDGNNQPQHF.